This T cell receptor (beta chain) emerged from a study of T cells in Graves' hyperthyroidism and ophthalmopathy. From RNA transcripts, TCR beta CDR3 regions were amplified. Researchers ran a first-round RT-PCR on the TCR CDR3 using the HTBI primer set. Each CDR3 protein is one row after TCRdb ran MiXCR on the multiplex PCR reads. This table holds roughly 420,000 distinct CDR3 sequences, 15% to 18% found once. This clonotype was seen many times. Antigen specificity is unknown. Study-level results: Ophthalmopathy, which appeared later, was predicted by the model a median approximately 6.7 months before onset. Stable hyperthyroidism and ophthalmopathy were separated using 13 V-J signatures.

Calling Graves' hyperthyroidism stable meant ophthalmopathy did not progress within 18 months. The receptor was derived from a woman under 30 with Graves' hyperthyroidism. Sequencing used blood.

The CDR3 region is CASSLISTGPNEQFF. In DNA, the CDR3 is TGCGCCAGCAGCCTCATAAGTACAGGTCCCAATGAGCAGTTCTTC. The rearrangement joins TRBV5-1 to TRBJ2-1; D is possibly TRBD1 (5 bases). V lost 4 bases and J 6 bases, leaving 17 bases between the germline ends. The CDR3 extends over 15 amino acids. Per the germline V gene, CDR1 is SGHRS and CDR2 is YFSETQ.